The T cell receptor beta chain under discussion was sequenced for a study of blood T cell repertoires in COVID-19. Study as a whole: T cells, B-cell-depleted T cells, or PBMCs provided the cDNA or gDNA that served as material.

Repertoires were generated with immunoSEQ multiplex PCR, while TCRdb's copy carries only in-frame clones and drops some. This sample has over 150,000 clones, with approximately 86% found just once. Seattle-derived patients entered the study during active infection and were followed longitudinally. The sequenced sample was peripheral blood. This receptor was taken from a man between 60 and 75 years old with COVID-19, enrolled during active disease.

The CDR3 DNA reads as TGTGCCAGCATCATAAGACTAGCGTTCTCGGACACCGGGGAGCTGTTTTTT. It is translated as CASIIRLAFSDTGELFF. The gene calls are TRBV7-3 and TRBJ2-2, with 8 bases aligning to TRBD2. V shed 7 bases, J shed 3 bases, and the junction held 13 bases outside the gene matches. Per the germline V gene, CDR1 is SGHTA and CDR2 is FQGTGA. The CDR3 totals 17 residues. Full variable domain (rest looked up from reference TRBV7-3 and TRBJ2-2): GAGVSQTPSNKVTEKGKYVELRCDPISGHTALYWYRQSLGQGPEFLIYFQGTGAADDSGLPNDRFFAVRPEGSVSTLKIQRTERGDSAVYLCASIIRLAFSDTGELFFGEGSRLTVL.